The clone carrying this TCR beta chain was observed once. In the original workflow: Estimates of nucleated cell counts were drawn from the amplification of reference gene primers. The data were produced by immunoSEQ multiplex PCR, yet TCRdb's version contains in-frame clones alone and is incomplete. The V and J calls and clone size were taken over from that table, and D and trimming were inferred from the DNA. Of approximately 250,000 clones listed, around 82% are singletons. CDR1 and CDR2 (germline): SGHTS, YDEGEE. The CDR3 is 18 residues long. V lost 2 bases and J 8 bases, leaving 25 bases between the germline ends. The record originates from a study of blood T cell repertoires in COVID-19. Overall study: Samples taken during acute and convalescent COVID-19 were collected in the United States, Italy and Spain.

The chain combines TRBV5-8 with TRBJ1-4; no definite D call. The TCR originated in a human donor in a cohort sampled during active COVID-19. Sequencing was performed on peripheral blood. CDR3 loop: CASSFVSLLAGEGEKLFF. CDR3 nucleotides: TGTGCCAGCAGCTTTGTAAGTTTATTGGCAGGTGAGGGCGAAAAACTGTTTTTT.